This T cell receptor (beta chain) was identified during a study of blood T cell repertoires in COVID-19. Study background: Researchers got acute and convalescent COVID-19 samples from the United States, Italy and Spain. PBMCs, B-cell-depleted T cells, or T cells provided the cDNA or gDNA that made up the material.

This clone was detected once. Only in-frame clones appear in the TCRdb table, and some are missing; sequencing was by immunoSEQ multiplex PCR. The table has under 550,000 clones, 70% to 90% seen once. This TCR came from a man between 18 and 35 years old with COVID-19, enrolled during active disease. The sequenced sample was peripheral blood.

CDR3 region: CASSSQGQGNEKLFF. The CDR3 DNA is TGTGCCAGCAGTTCTCAGGGACAGGGGAATGAAAAACTGTTTTTT. The rearrangement links TRBV2 to TRBJ1-4, with 10 bases identical to TRBD1. The J segment lost 5 bases and the V segment lost 5 bases, leaving 5 bases of the junction unmatched. Germline loops: CDR1 SNHLY, CDR2 FYNNEI. This CDR3 has 15 residues. The full variable domain, in which reference TRBV2 and TRBJ1-4 provide the parts outside the CDR3, is EPEVTQTPSHQVTQMGQEVILRCVPISNHLYFYWYRQILGQKVEFLVSFYNNEISEKSEIFDDQFSVERPDGSNFTLKIRSTKLEDSAMYFCASSSQGQGNEKLFFGSGTQLSVL.